The present TCR beta chain was sequenced within a study of T cells in Graves' hyperthyroidism and ophthalmopathy. Authors of the study amplified TCR beta CDR3 regions from RNA transcripts. The HTBI primer set was used in a first-round RT-PCR of the TCR CDR3. MiXCR, applied by TCRdb to the multiplex PCR reads, yields one record per CDR3 protein. The repertoire has hundreds of thousands of distinct CDR3 sequences, about 15% of them found once; the top ten carry about 4.5%. Trimming left V 8 bases short and J 0 bases short, with 17 bases between. The germline gives CDR1 MNHEY, CDR2 SVGEGT. This CDR3 is built from 16 residues. This clonotype was counted many times.

Sequences were obtained from blood. V usage is TRBV6-2 or TRBV6-3 and J usage is TRBJ1-5; D gene ambiguous. The TCR originated in a woman aged 40 to 50 with Graves' ophthalmopathy. The CDR3 region has the DNA TGTGCCAGCGAACCCGAGGCCCTGGCTAGCAATCAGCCCCAGCATTTT. Translation gives CASEPEALASNQPQHF.